The clone carrying this T cell receptor beta chain occurred many times. What it recognizes is unknown. A CD45RO/CCR7/CD25/CD127/CD95/CD27 panel sorted naive, central memory, regulatory and stem cell-like memory CD4+ cells. This entry is derived from a study of beta chain features in type 1 diabetes. Across the study: Comparable age, gender and cell yields were observed in patients relative to healthy donors. Findings and caveats of the study: It was not settled here whether HLA type affects TCRB rearrangement.

The entirety of the isolated RNA underwent reverse transcription, so expressed TCRB transcripts were sequenced. Profiled with immunoSEQ multiplex PCR; TCRdb holds only in-frame clones, not every one. The data hold hundreds of thousands of clones, with approximately 15% observed a single time. V was pared by 0 bases and J by 8 bases, with 4 bases between. The CDR3 consists of 11 residues. CDR1 is DFQATT, CDR2 SNEGSKA, per germline (reference sequence). The genes are TRBV20-1 and TRBJ2-2; no firm D call. The sequenced sample was central memory CD4+ T cells from blood. The TCR originated in a young man in good health. Here the CDR3 reads CSARESGELFF. As DNA, the CDR3 is TGCAGTGCTAGAGAATCTGGGGAGCTGTTTTTT.